The 15 T cell receptor beta chains presented below share a single source sample, sequenced in a study of T cells in women clearing cervical HPV infection. TCRdb's copy holds only in-frame clones and misses some; the assay was immunoSEQ multiplex PCR. The sample data list roughly 30,000 clones. The material sequenced was blood buffy coat. Receptors were obtained from a woman aged 18-69 years with a cervical HPV16 infection that either progressed to CIN3+ or cleared (not recorded which).

A remark on this clone: The CDR3 goes on 3 residues after the read ends, and that part is filled in from the germline J gene. V is TRBV18 and J is TRBJ2-1; 11 bases agree with TRBD2. The CDR3 extends over 15 amino acids. Germline V lookup: CDR1 KGHSH, CDR2 LQKENI. Trimming took 3 bases from V and 6 from J; bases not matched to a gene: 4. The CDR3 sequence is CASSPSGRAINEQFF. CDR3 DNA, as far as it was read: TGTGCCAGCTCACCTAGCGGGAGGGCGATCAATGAG. Based on the CDR3 plus reference TRBV18 and TRBJ2-1, the full variable domain is NAGVMQNPRHLVRRRGQEARLRCSPMKGHSHVYWYRQLPEEGLKFMVYLQKENIIDESGMPKERFSAEFPKEGPSILRIQQVVRGDSAAYFCASSPSGRAINEQFFGPGTRLTVL.

Details on this clone: The read is 3 residues too short to cover the CDR3 end, so that end is filled in from the germline J gene. The V and J genes are TRBV2 and TRBJ1-2; D is unclear. The CDR3 runs to 12 residues. Germline lookup yields CDR1 SNHLY and CDR2 FYNNEI. CDR3 bases read: TGTGCCAGCAGTGAGGATGGCGGTGAC. Translated: CASSEDGGD. The entire CDR3 protein reads CASSEDGGDYTF.

Concerning this clone itself: The observed sequence ends 3 residues before the CDR3 terminus, with the missing tail filled in from the germline J gene. The J gene is TRBJ1-4, the V gene TRBV30, with D perhaps matching TRBD1 (5 bases). The V end was cut by 3 bases, the J end by 4 bases, with 15 bases between. Germline CDR1 reads GTSNPN; CDR2 reads SVGIG (reference sequence). The CDR3 has 15 amino acids. The chain's CDR3 is CAWSGGTDFNEKLFF. CDR3 bases read: TGTGCCTGGAGCGGCGGGACTGACTTTAATGAAAAA. The variable domain in full, with the rest retrieved from reference TRBV30 and TRBJ1-4, is SQTIHQWPATLVQPVGSPLSLECTVEGTSNPNLYWYRQAAGRGLQLLFYSVGIGQISSEVPQNLSASRPQDRQFILSSKKLLLSDSGFYLCAWSGGTDFNEKLFFGSGTQLSVL.

As for this clone: The observed sequence ends 3 residues before the CDR3 terminus, with the missing tail filled in from the germline J gene. V is TRBV3-1 (or the pseudogene TRBV3-2) and J is TRBJ2-7; the match to TRBD2 covers 14 bases. After removal of 1 base from V and 2 bases from J, the junction contained 10 bases not matched to a gene. CDR1 and CDR2 (germline): LGHDT, YNNKEL (reference sequence). This CDR3 region has 19 residues. The CDR3 loop reads CASSQGLGLAGDSPYEQYF. CDR3 DNA, as far as it was read: TGTGCCAGCAGCCAAGGCCTGGGACTAGCGGGAGACTCCCCCTACGAG.

On this clone itself: Sequencing ends 3 residues short of the CDR3 end; the germline J gene provides the rest. The chain combines TRBV28 with TRBJ2-4; D may be TRBD1 (6 bases). This CDR3 is built from 17 residues. V was shortened by 5 bases and J by 3 bases, with 20 bases between the two germline ends. Germline values: CDR1 MDHEN, CDR2 SYDVKM. The part of the CDR3 DNA that was read is TGTGCCAGCAGTCCCCCTAACCAGGGGTTGGGCAAAAACATT. Its translation is CASSPPNQGLGKNI. The complete CDR3 reads CASSPPNQGLGKNIQYF.

On this clone: The read is 3 residues too short to cover the CDR3 end, so that end is filled in from the germline J gene. The chain couples TRBV7-3 to TRBJ2-2, with 12 positions matching TRBD2. V shed 2 bases, J shed 5 bases, and the junction held 3 bases outside the gene matches. Germline-derived CDR1 and CDR2 are SGHTA and FQGTGA. This CDR3 is 16 amino acids long. Incomplete CDR3 DNA: TGTGCCAGCAGCTTAGAAGGACTAGCGGGAACCGGGGAG. Protein: CASSLEGLAGTGE. The whole CDR3 sequence is CASSLEGLAGTGELFF.

As regards this clone: With the read ending 3 residues before the CDR3 end, the germline J gene is used to fill in that end. The chain has TRBV20-1 and TRBJ1-3, with a possible D match to TRBD1 (5 bases). Germline CDR1 reads DFQATT; CDR2 reads SNEGSKA (reference sequence). This CDR3 region has 13 residues. V lost 6 bases to trimming and J lost 4 bases, with 13 bases between them. CDR3 residues: CSALGGMGNTIYF. Partial CDR3 DNA: TGCAGTGCCTTGGGGGGGATGGGAAACACC.

Details on this clone: The missing CDR3 end, 3 residues past where the read stops, is filled in from the germline J gene. This sequence joins TRBV2 and TRBJ1-5; 7 bases agree with TRBD1. J lost 0 bases, V lost 8 bases, and 7 bases had no gene match. The CDR3 contains 15 residues. CDR1 SNHLY and CDR2 FYNNEI come from the germline V gene. CDR3 DNA (partial): TGTGCCAGCGAGGGGACAGCCTATAGCAATCAGCCC. Amino acids: CASEGTAYSNQP. In full, the CDR3 reads CASEGTAYSNQPQHF.

As concerns this clone: The read ends 3 residues shy of where the CDR3 ends; the end is completed using the germline J gene. This sequence joins TRBV7-3 and TRBJ2-7; 13 nucleotides align to TRBD2. The CDR3 covers 17 residues. The junction had 10 bases not matched to a gene; V was cut back by 2 bases and J by 6 bases. Germline-derived CDR1 and CDR2 are SGHTA and FQGTGA. CDR3 amino acids: CASSLSGGTSGTGEQYF. The covered CDR3 bases are TGTGCCAGCAGCTTATCAGGCGGGACTAGCGGGACGGGCGAG. Drawing the rest from reference TRBV7-3 and TRBJ2-7, the complete variable domain is GAGVSQTPSNKVTEKGKYVELRCDPISGHTALYWYRQSLGQGPEFLIYFQGTGAADDSGLPNDRFFAVRPEGSVSTLKIQRTERGDSAVYLCASSLSGGTSGTGEQYFGPGTRLTVT.

As concerns this clone: The missing CDR3 end, 3 residues past where the read stops, is filled in from the germline J gene. The chain couples TRBV27 to TRBJ2-1; tentatively, D is TRBD1 (6 bases). The germline V gene has CDR1 MNHEY and CDR2 SMNVEV (reference sequence). This CDR3 contains 15 residues. V shed 2 bases and J shed 3 bases, with 11 bases lying between them. CDR3 sequence: CASSLGGSFYNEQFF. CDR3 DNA (partial): TGTGCCAGCAGTTTAGGGGGCTCCTTCTACAATGAG.

With respect to this clone: The CDR3 end falls 3 residues outside the read, so it is completed with the germline J gene. This chain uses TRBV2 with TRBJ2-3; TRBD1 matches at 8 bases. Germline V gene lookup returns CDR1 SNHLY and CDR2 FYNNEI. CDR3 length: 15 amino acids. CDR3 amino acids: CASSEALDRAKTQYF. CDR3 DNA, as far as it was read: TGTGCCAGCAGTGAGGCTCTGGACAGGGCGAAGACG.

Points on this clone: The read ends 3 residues shy of where the CDR3 ends; the end is completed using the germline J gene. The V gene is TRBV5-1, the J gene TRBJ2-4, with TRBD2 matching over 9 bases. CDR3 length: 14 amino acids. Germline trimming cut 0 bases from V and 6 bases from J; bases unmatched to any gene: 1. The germline V gene encodes CDR1 SGHRS and CDR2 YFSETQ. The sequenced CDR3 bases are TGCGCCAGCAGCTTGGATAGCGGGGGAAACATT. As protein: CASSLDSGGNI. The complete CDR3 protein is CASSLDSGGNIQYF.

A note on this clone: The read comes to an end 3 residues before the CDR3 does, leaving the germline J gene to fill in the end. The rearrangement joins TRBV4-2 to TRBJ2-7; TRBD2 matches at 8 bases. Germline V gene data show CDR1 as LGHNA and CDR2 as YNFKEQ. V dropped 3 bases and J dropped 1; count of bases not matched to a gene: 11. The CDR3 runs to 17 residues. The CDR3 DNA, read in part, is TGTGCCAGCAGCCAGCCTCCGGGGGGGTCGAGATCCTACGAG. Protein product: CASSQPPGGSRSYE. The whole CDR3 region reads CASSQPPGGSRSYEQYF.

Concerning this clone: The read stops 3 residues short of the end of the CDR3; the missing end is completed from the germline J gene. The genes are TRBV19 and TRBJ2-7, with D perhaps TRBD1 (6 bases). The germline CDR1 and CDR2 sequences are LNHDA and SQIVND (reference sequence). This CDR3 has 15 residues. V lost 6 bases to trimming and J lost 2 bases, with 17 bases between them. Incomplete CDR3 DNA: TGTGCCAGTAGCTCGAAGGGGGACACAGCCTACGAG. It specifies CASSSKGDTAYE. The full CDR3 protein is CASSSKGDTAYEQYF.

Regarding this clone: With the read ending 3 residues before the CDR3 end, the germline J gene is used to fill in that end. The rearrangement joins TRBV5-1 to TRBJ1-1, with TRBD1 matching over 9 bases. The CDR3 totals 17 residues. V lost 3 bases and J lost 3; bases outside the gene matches: 12. The germline V gene encodes CDR1 SGHRS and CDR2 YFSETQ. Incomplete CDR3 DNA: TGCGCCAGCAGCTCAGGACAGGGGAAGAATTGGGACACTGAA. Translation: CASSSGQGKNWDTE. The entire CDR3 protein reads CASSSGQGKNWDTEAFF.